The clone carrying this T cell receptor beta chain occurred a few times. The CDR3 runs 18 residues. V was shortened by 5 bases and J by 8 bases, with 28 bases between the two germline ends. Germline CDR1 MDHEN, CDR2 SYDVKM. This entry comes from a study of T-cell reconstitution after alpha-beta-depleted transplantation in children. Unique molecular identifiers were used to barcode this TCRbeta library. TCRdb re-called the PCR reads through MiXCR, storing one row per CDR3 protein. This sample has nearly 400,000 distinct CDR3 sequences, with about a fifth found just once. The sequencing here drew on PBMCs from the stem cell graft donor, taken from the stem cell graft. This receptor was obtained from a human donor who donated a stem cell graft to a child with acute myeloid leukemia. The gene calls are TRBV28 and TRBJ2-1; D might be TRBD1 or TRBD2, each matching 5 bases. In nucleotides, the CDR3 is TGTGCCAGCAGTCAAGGGCTCGGATCTGGGGGAGTTTGGGATGAGCAGTTCTTC. Amino acids: CASSQGLGSGGVWDEQFF.